The 10 T cell receptor beta chains listed next were all sequenced from one sample in a study of blood T cell repertoires in COVID-19. Sequencing was performed with immunoSEQ multiplex PCR; in TCRdb, only in-frame clones are kept and a portion is missing. This table has about 300,000 clones, 70% to 90% appearing once. Specimen: peripheral blood. These TCRs come from a woman aged 45-59 years with COVID-19, enrolled during active disease.

This clone was seen only a few times. The J gene is TRBJ2-7, the V gene TRBV5-4; possible D gene TRBD2, 6 bases. CDR3 length equals 15 residues. V dropped 5 bases and J dropped 0 bases, with 15 bases sitting between them. Germline-derived CDR1 and CDR2 are SGHNT and YYREEE (reference sequence). CDR3 residues: CASSPRAGDSYEQYF. The CDR3 DNA is TGTGCCAGCAGTCCAAGAGCGGGCGACTCCTACGAGCAGTACTTC.

The rearrangement links TRBV6-6 to TRBJ2-1; D gene ambiguous. Germline loops: CDR1 MNHNY, CDR2 SVGAGI (reference sequence). This CDR3 comprises 11 residues. V was clipped by 10 bases and J by 1 base, with 5 bases between them. This CDR3 reads CATQSYNEQFF. The CDR3 bases are TGTGCCACCCAGTCCTACAATGAGCAGTTCTTC.

The rearrangement uses TRBV3-1 (or the pseudogene TRBV3-2) and TRBJ2-1; D is perhaps TRBD2 (5 bases). The CDR3 loop spans 16 amino acids. CDR1 is LGHDT and CDR2 is YNNKEL in the germline V gene (reference sequence). Deletions cut 1 base from V and 5 bases from J, with 15 bases between. The CDR3 spells CASSQGFRTSNNEQFF. Written as DNA, the CDR3 is TGTGCCAGCAGCCAAGGGTTCCGGACTTCCAACAATGAGCAGTTCTTC.

The chain combines TRBV7-9 with TRBJ1-5, with 10 bases identical to TRBD1. V lost 5 bases and J lost 6; bases outside the gene matches: 4. This CDR3 has 14 residues. The germline V gene has CDR1 SEHNR and CDR2 FQNEAQ (reference sequence). The CDR3 spells CASSQTGGRQPQHF. CDR3 in DNA: TGTGCCAGCAGCCAGACAGGGGGCCGTCAGCCCCAGCATTTT.

The chain links TRBV30 to TRBJ1-1; D possibly corresponds to TRBD1 (6 bases). CDR1 GTSNPN and CDR2 SVGIG come from the germline V gene (reference sequence). Trimming removed 3 bases from V and 3 bases from J, with 14 bases in between. The CDR3 is 14 amino acids. The CDR3 reads CAWSRDNYHTEAFF. Here the CDR3 DNA reads TGTGCCTGGAGCCGGGACAACTACCACACTGAAGCTTTCTTT.

This clone appeared once. The genes are TRBV4-1 and TRBJ2-1, with a weak D call TRBD2 (5 bases). CDR1 and CDR2 from the germline V gene are MGHRA and YSYEKL. The CDR3 loop spans 16 amino acids. The V end lost 0 bases, the J end lost 6 bases, and 15 bases lay between the germline ends. The chain's CDR3 is CASSQDWVTSSNEQFF. CDR3 coding DNA: TGCGCCAGCAGCCAAGATTGGGTTACTAGTTCCAATGAGCAGTTCTTC.

This chain uses TRBV6-1 with TRBJ2-2, with D possibly TRBD1 on 6 matching bases. There are 14 residues in the CDR3. Per germline, CDR1 MNHNS and CDR2 SASEGT. With 0 bases removed from V and 5 bases from J, the gap between germline ends came to 7 bases. This CDR3 reads CASSEATGTGELFF. The CDR3 bases are TGTGCCAGCAGTGAAGCGACAGGAACCGGGGAGCTGTTTTTT.

The chain links TRBV5-1 to TRBJ2-7, with 8 positions matching TRBD2. V was clipped by 0 bases and J by 5 bases; unmatched bases: 4. From germline, CDR1 is SGHRS and CDR2 YFSETQ. The CDR3 has 14 amino acids. CDR3 nucleotide sequence: TGCGCCAGCAGCTTGGTAGCGGGAAAGGACGAGCAGTACTTC. Protein product: CASSLVAGKDEQYF.

This chain connects TRBV27 to TRBJ2-1; 9 bases align to TRBD1. The junction had 6 bases not matched to a gene; V was cut back by 2 bases and J by 7 bases. The CDR3 is 15 amino acids. Per the germline V gene, CDR1 is MNHEY and CDR2 is SMNVEV (reference sequence). For the CDR3, the DNA is TGTGCCAGCAGTTTACGGACAGGGGTAAGGAATGAGCAGTTCTTC. Amino acid sequence: CASSLRTGVRNEQFF.

J is TRBJ1-2 and V is TRBV28; 7 nucleotides agree with TRBD1. The CDR3 has 13 amino acids. Germline-derived CDR1 and CDR2 are MDHEN and SYDVKM. The J segment lost 1 base and the V segment lost 5 bases, leaving 1 base of the junction unmatched. The CDR3 is CASSRDSNYGYTF. In nucleotides, the CDR3 is TGTGCCAGCAGTAGGGACAGTAACTATGGCTACACCTTC.